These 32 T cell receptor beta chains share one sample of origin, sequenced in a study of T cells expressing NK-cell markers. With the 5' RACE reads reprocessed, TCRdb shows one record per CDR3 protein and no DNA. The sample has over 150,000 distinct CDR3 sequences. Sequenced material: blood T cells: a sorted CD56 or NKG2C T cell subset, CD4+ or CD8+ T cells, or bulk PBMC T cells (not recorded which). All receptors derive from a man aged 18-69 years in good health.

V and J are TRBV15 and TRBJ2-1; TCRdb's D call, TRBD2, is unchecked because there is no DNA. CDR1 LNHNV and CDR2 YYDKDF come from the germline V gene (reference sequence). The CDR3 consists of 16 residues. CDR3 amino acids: CATSREAGLGYNEQFF.

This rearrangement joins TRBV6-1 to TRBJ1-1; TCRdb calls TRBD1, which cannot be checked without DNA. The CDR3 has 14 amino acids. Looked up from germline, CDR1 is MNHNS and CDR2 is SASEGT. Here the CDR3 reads CATQPGGLAAEAFF.

This CDR3 is CATTGTGGVVGGYTF. The V gene is TRBV16, the J gene TRBJ1-2; TCRdb reports TRBD1, a call that lacks DNA to check it against. Germline V CDR1 and CDR2: KGHSY, FQNENV. The CDR3 runs 15 residues.

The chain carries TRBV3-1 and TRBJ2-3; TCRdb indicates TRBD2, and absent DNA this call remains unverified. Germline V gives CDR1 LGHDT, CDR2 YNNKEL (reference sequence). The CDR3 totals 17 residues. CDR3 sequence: CASSQDILARGTDTQYF.

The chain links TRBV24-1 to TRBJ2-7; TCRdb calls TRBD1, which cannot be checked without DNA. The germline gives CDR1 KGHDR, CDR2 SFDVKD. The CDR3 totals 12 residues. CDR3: CATSDGGYEQYF.

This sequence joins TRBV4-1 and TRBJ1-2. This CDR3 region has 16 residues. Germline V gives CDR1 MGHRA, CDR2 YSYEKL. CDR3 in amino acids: CASSQDPGDLNYGYTF.

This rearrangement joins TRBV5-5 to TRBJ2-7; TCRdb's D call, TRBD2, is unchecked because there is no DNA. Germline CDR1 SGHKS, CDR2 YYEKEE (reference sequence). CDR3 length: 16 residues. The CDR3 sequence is CASSLDSLAGGYEQYF.

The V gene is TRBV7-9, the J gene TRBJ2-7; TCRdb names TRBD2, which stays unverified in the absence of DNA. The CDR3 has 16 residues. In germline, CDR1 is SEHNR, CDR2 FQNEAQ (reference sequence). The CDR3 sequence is CASTVFRAAGGYEQHF.

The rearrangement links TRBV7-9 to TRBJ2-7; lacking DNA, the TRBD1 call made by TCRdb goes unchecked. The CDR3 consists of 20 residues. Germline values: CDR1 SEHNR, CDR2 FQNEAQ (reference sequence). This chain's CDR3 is CASSSHNNRARDRALYEQYF.

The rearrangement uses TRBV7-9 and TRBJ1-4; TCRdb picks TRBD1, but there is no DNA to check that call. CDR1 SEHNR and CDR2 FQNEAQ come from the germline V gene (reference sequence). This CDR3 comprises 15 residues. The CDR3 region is CASSPVGGANEKLFF.

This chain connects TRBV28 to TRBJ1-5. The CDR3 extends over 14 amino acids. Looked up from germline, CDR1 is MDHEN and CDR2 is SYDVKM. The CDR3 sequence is CASSLRPSNQPQHF.

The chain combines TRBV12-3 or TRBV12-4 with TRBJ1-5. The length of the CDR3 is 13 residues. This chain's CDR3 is CASSPSGYQPQHF.

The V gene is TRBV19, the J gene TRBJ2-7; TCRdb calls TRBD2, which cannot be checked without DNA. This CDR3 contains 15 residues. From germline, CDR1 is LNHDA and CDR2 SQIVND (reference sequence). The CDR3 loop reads CASQEGLAGAYEQYF.

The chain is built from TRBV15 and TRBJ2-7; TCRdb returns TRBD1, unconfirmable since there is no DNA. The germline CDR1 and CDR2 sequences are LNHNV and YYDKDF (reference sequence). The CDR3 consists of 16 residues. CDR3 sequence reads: CATSTTRGFSSYEQYF.

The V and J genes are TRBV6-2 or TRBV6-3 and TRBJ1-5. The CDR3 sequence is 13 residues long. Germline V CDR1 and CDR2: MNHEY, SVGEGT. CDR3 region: CASSYIQYQPQHF.

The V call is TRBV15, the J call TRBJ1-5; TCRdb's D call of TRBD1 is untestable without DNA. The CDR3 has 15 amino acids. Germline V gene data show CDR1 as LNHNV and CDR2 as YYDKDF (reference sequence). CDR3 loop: CATSRDLGGGQPQHF.

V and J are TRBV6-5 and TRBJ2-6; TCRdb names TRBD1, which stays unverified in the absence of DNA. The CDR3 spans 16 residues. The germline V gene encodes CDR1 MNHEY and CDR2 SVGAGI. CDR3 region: CASGTGGDSGANVLTF.

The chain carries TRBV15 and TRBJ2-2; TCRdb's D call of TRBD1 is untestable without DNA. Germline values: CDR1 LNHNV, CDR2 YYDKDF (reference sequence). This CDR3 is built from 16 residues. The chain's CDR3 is CATSRATDKVAGELFF.

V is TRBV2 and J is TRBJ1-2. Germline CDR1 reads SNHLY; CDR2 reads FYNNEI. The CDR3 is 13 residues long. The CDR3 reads CASSEVLNYGYTF.

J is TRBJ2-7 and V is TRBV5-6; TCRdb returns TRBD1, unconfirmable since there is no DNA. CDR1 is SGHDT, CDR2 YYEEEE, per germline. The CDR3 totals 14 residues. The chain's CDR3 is CASSSTGTGSEQYF.

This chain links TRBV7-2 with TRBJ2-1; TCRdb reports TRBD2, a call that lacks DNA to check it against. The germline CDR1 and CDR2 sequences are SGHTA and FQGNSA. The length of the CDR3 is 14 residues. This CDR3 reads CASSLVAAWNEQFF. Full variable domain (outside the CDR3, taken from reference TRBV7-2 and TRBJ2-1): GAGVSQSPSNKVTEKGKDVELRCDPISGHTALYWYRQSLGQGLEFLIYFQGNSAPDKSGLPSDRFSAERTGGSVSTLTIQRTQQEDSAVYLCASSLVAAWNEQFFGPGTRLTVL.

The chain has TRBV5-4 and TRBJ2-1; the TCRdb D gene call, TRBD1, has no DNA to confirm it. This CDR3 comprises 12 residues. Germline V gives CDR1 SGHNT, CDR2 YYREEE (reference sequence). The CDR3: CAESQQGNEQFF.

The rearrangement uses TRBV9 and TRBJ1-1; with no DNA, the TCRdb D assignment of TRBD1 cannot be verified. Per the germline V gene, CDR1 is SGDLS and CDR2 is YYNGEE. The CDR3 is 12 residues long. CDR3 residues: CASSVGGTEAFF.

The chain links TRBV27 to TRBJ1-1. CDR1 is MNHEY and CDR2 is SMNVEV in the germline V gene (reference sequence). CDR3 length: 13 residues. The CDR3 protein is CASRNQENTEAFF.

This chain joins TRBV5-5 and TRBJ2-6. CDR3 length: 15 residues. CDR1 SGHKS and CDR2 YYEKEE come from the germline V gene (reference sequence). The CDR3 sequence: CASSLTDRGANVLTF.

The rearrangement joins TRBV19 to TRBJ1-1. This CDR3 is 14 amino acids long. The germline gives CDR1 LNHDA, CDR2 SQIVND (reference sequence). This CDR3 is CASSITRRNTEAFF.

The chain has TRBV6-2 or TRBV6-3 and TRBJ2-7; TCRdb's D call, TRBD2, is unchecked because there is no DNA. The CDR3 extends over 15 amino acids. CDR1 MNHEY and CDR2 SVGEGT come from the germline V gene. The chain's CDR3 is CASSYGVSGGYEQYF.

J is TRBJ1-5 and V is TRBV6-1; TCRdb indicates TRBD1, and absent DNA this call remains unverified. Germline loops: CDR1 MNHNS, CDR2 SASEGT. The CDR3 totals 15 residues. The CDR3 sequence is CASSPGTGFDQPQHF.

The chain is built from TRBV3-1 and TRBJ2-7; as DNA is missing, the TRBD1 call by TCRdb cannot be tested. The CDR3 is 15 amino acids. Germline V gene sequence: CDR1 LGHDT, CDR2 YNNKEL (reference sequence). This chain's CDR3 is CASSLPGTAFYEQYF.

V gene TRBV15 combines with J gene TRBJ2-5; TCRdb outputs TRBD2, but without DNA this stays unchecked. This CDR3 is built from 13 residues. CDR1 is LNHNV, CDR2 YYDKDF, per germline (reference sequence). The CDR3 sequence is CATSRDLLGGQYF.

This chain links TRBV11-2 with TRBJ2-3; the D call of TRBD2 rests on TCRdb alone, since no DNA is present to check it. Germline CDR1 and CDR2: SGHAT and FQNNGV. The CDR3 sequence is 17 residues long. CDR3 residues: CASSLGPSGGLTDTQYF. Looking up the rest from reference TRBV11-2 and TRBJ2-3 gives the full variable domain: EAGVAQSPRYKIIEKRQSVAFWCNPISGHATLYWYQQILGQGPKLLIQFQNNGVVDDSQLPKDRFSAERLKGVDSTLKIQPAKLEDSAVYLCASSLGPSGGLTDTQYFGPGTRLTVL.

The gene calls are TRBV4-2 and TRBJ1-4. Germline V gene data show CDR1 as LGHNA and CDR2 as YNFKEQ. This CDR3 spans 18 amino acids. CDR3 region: CASSQERMAGATNEKLFF.